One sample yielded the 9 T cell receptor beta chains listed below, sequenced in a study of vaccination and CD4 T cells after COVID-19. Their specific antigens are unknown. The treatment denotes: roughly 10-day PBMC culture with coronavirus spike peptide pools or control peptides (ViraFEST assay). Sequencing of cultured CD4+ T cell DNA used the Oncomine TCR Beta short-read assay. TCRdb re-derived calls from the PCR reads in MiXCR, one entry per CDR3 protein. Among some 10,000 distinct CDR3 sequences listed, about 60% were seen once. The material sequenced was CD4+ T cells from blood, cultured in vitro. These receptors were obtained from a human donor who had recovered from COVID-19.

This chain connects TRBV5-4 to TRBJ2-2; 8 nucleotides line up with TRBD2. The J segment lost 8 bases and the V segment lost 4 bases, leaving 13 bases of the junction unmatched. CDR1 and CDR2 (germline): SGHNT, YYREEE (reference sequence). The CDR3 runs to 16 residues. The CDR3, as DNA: TGTGCCAGCAGCCGCGAGCGGGGGACCGTCCCGGGGGAGCTGTTTTTT. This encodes CASSRERGTVPGELFF.

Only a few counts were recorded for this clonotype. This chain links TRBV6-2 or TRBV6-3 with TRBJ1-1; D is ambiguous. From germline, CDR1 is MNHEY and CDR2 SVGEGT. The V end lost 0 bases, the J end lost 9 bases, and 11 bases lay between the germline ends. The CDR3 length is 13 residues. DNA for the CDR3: TGTGCCAGCAGTTACTCGATTCTCCGGAAAGCTTTCTTT. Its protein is CASSYSILRKAFF.

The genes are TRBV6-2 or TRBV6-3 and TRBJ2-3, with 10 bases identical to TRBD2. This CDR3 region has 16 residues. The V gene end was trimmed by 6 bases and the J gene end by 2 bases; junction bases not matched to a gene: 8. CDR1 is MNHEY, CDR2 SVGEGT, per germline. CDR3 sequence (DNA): TGTGCCAGCAGCCGCGGGACTAGCGATTACACAGATACGCAGTATTTT. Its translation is CASSRGTSDYTDTQYF.

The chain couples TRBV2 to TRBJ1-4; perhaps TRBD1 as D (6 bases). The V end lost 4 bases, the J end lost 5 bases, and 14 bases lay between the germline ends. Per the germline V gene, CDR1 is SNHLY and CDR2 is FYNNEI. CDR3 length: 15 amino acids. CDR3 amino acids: CASSGMDSANEKLFF. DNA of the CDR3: TGTGCCAGCAGTGGGATGGACAGCGCGAATGAAAAACTGTTTTTT.

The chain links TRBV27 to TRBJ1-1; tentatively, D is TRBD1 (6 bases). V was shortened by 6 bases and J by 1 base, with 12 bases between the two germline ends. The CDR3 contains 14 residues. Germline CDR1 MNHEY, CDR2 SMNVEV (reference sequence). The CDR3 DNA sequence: TGTGCCAGCAGCCAACAGGGCCCGAACACTGAAGCTTTCTTT. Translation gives CASSQQGPNTEAFF.

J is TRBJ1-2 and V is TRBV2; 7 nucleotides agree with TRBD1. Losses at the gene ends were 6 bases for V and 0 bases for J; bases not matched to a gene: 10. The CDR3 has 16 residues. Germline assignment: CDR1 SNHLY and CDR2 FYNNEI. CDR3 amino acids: CASSARQGLSNYGYTF. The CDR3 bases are TGTGCCAGCAGCGCCCGACAGGGCCTTTCTAACTATGGCTACACCTTC.

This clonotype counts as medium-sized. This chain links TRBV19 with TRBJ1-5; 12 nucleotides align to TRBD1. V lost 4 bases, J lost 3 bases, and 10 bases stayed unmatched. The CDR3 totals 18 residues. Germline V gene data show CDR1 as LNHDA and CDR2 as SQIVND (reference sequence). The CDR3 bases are TGTGCCAGTAGTAACCGGGACAGGGGGCAAGGTAACAATCAGCCCCAGCATTTT. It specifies CASSNRDRGQGNNQPQHF.

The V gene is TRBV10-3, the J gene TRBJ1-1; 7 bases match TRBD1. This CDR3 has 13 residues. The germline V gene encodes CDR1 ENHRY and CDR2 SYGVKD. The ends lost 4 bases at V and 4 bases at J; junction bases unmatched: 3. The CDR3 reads CAISGEGATEAFF. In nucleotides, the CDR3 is TGTGCCATCAGTGGCGAGGGGGCCACTGAAGCTTTCTTT.

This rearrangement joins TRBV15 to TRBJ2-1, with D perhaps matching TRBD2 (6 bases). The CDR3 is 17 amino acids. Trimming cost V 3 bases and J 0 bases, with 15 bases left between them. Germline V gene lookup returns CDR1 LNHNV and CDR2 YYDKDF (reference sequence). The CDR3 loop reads CATSRAWGRSSYNEQFF. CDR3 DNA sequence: TGTGCCACCAGCAGGGCGTGGGGGAGGAGCTCCTACAATGAGCAGTTCTTC.